In this sample, the clone carrying this T cell receptor (beta chain) turned up a few times. The source of the sample is a study of T-cell reconstitution after alpha-beta-depleted transplantation in children. Preparation of the TCRbeta library used unique molecular identifiers. From the PCR reads, TCRdb called clonotypes with MiXCR, one entry per CDR3 protein. The table records about 610,000 distinct CDR3 sequences, under 12% of them present only once. The sequenced sample was PBMCs from the stem cell graft donor, obtained from the stem cell graft. This TCR came from a human donor who donated a stem cell graft to a child with acute myeloid leukemia.

CDR3 sequence reads: CSVVAGGQETQYF. The CDR3 region has the DNA TGCAGTGTTGTAGCGGGAGGGCAAGAGACCCAGTACTTC. The J gene is TRBJ2-5, the V gene TRBV20-1, with 11 bases aligning to TRBD2. Losses at the gene ends were 7 bases for V and 2 bases for J; bases not matched to a gene: 3. The CDR3 extends over 13 amino acids. Germline loops: CDR1 DFQATT, CDR2 SNEGSKA (reference sequence).